The T cell receptor beta chain under discussion was sequenced for a study of blood T cell repertoires in COVID-19. Looking at the study overall: Researchers got acute and convalescent COVID-19 samples from the United States, Italy and Spain. The cDNA or gDNA used as material had been derived from T cells, B-cell-depleted T cells, or PBMCs.

Enrolled during active infection, Seattle patients were then followed longitudinally. Only one count was recorded for this clone. Germline V CDR1 and CDR2: MNHEY, SMNVEV (reference sequence). The CDR3 is 15 amino acids. V was cut by 2 bases and J by 4 bases, with 13 bases left in between. Per the authors' pipeline: Reference gene primer amplification yielded estimated nucleated cell counts. Only in-frame clones appear in the TCRdb table, and some are missing; sequencing was by immunoSEQ multiplex PCR. V, J and clone size reflect that table, while D and trimming were determined from the DNA. The sample records 250,000 to 400,000 clones, roughly 90% being singletons.

This sequence originates from a woman in her 30s with COVID-19, enrolled during active disease. J is TRBJ2-3 and V is TRBV27; possible D gene TRBD2, 5 bases. Sequencing input: peripheral blood. The CDR3 sequence is CASSLKGSGADTQYF. The CDR3 bases are TGTGCCAGCAGTTTAAAAGGGAGTGGGGCAGATACGCAGTATTTT.